The 28 T cell receptor beta chains in this list originate from one sample, sequenced in a study of regulatory T cells in long-lasting Graves disease. Described time point: persistent/refractory GD, antithyroid drugs over 5 years with positive TRAb. With RNA extracted from PBMCs as input, the TCR library was made. The authors built TCR beta libraries using iRepertoire HTBI primers and Arm-PCR of CDR3 regions. Using its own MiXCR run on the multiplex PCR reads, TCRdb lists one record per CDR3 protein. The table includes hundreds of thousands of distinct CDR3 sequences, roughly 23% detected once. The sequencing here drew on peripheral blood mononuclear cells (PBMCs), taken when the disease was refractory, from a patient treated with antithyroid drugs. These receptor sequences come from a female donor with Graves disease.

In its sample, this clonotype was seen many times. The rearrangement joins TRBV12-3 or TRBV12-4 to TRBJ1-2; D not resolved. V was pared by 3 bases and J by 7 bases, with 12 bases between. CDR3 length equals 13 residues. CDR3 region: CASSFERVGGYTF. CDR3 DNA: TGTGCCAGCAGTTTTGAGAGGGTCGGTGGCTACACCTTC.

The chain has TRBV3-1 and TRBJ2-5; TRBD2 might be the D (6 bases). V shed 2 bases and J shed 2 bases, with 21 bases lying between them. The CDR3 consists of 18 residues. Germline loops: CDR1 LGHDT, CDR2 YNNKEL (reference sequence). The CDR3 sequence is CASSQKLTPGLTQETQYF. The CDR3 DNA sequence: TGTGCCAGCAGCCAAAAGCTTACCCCGGGACTGACTCAAGAGACCCAGTACTTC.

This sequence joins TRBV24-1 and TRBJ2-7; D is tentatively TRBD1 or TRBD2 (5 bases each). Germline V gives CDR1 KGHDR, CDR2 SFDVKD. The germline V and J ends were trimmed by 3 bases and 3 bases, with 11 bases remaining between them. The CDR3 runs 14 residues. CDR3 coding DNA: TGTGCCACCAGTGATAGGAGTGGGGGCTACGAGCAGTACTTC. It is translated as CATSDRSGGYEQYF.

DNA for the CDR3: TGTGCCAGCATTCCGACAGGGGCTTACAATGAGCAGTTCTTC. This encodes CASIPTGAYNEQFF. V gene TRBV12-3 or TRBV12-4 combines with J gene TRBJ2-1; 8 nucleotides match TRBD1. V was clipped by 7 bases and J by 4 bases; unmatched bases: 6. The length of the CDR3 is 14 residues.

The chain uses TRBV2 and TRBJ2-7, with TRBD1 matching 8 bases. The ends lost 6 bases at V and 1 base at J; junction bases unmatched: 8. CDR1 and CDR2 from the germline V gene are SNHLY and FYNNEI. The CDR3 length is 15 residues. The CDR3 sequence is CASRLADRASYEQYF. The CDR3 DNA sequence: TGTGCCAGCAGGTTAGCGGACAGGGCTTCCTACGAGCAGTACTTC. Full variable domain (remainder filled in from reference TRBV2 and TRBJ2-7): EPEVTQTPSHQVTQMGQEVILRCVPISNHLYFYWYRQILGQKVEFLVSFYNNEISEKSEIFDDQFSVERPDGSNFTLKIRSTKLEDSAMYFCASRLADRASYEQYFGPGTRLTVT.

The J gene is TRBJ2-7, the V gene TRBV5-1; TRBD1 matches 8 bases. There are 12 residues in the CDR3. V trimming: 4 bases; J trimming: 5 bases; junction bases outside the gene matches: 2. CDR1 SGHRS and CDR2 YFSETQ come from the germline V gene. CDR3 nucleotides: TGCGCCAGCAGCGCAGGGGGCGACGAGCAGTACTTC. This gives the protein CASSAGGDEQYF.

This clonotype appeared a few times. CDR3 in DNA: TGTGCCAGCAGCTTAGCCGGGACACCGAACACTGAAGCTTTCTTT. It yields the protein CASSLAGTPNTEAFF. V and J are TRBV7-8 and TRBJ1-1, with D possibly matching TRBD1 (6 bases). Germline values: CDR1 SGHVS, CDR2 FQNEAQ. This CDR3 is 15 amino acids long. V gave up 0 bases and J gave up 1 base, with 9 bases separating them.

This rearrangement joins TRBV10-3 to TRBJ2-1; 9 bases are a match to TRBD1. In germline, CDR1 is ENHRY, CDR2 SYGVKD. The CDR3 spans 14 residues. The V segment lost 10 bases and the J segment 6 bases; nucleotides outside the gene matches: 10. Here the CDR3 DNA reads TGTGCCAGTGACAGGGGGTACGGGGGCAATGAGCAGTTCTTC. The encoded protein is CASDRGYGGNEQFF.

The table lists this clonotype with many counts. The rearrangement uses TRBV28 and TRBJ2-7, with 7 positions matching TRBD2. Germline V gene data show CDR1 as MDHEN and CDR2 as SYDVKM. The V segment lost 3 bases and the J segment 1 base; nucleotides outside the gene matches: 9. The CDR3 spans 16 residues. CDR3 DNA sequence: TGTGCCAGCAGTTTTCATCTAGCGGTACTTTCCTACGAGCAGTACTTC. Translated: CASSFHLAVLSYEQYF.

The chain is built from TRBV5-5 and TRBJ2-7, with D hard to call. Looked up from germline, CDR1 is SGHKS and CDR2 is YYEKEE (reference sequence). There are 17 residues in the CDR3. Trimming shortened V by 1 base and J by 0 bases, and 17 bases separated the two germline ends. The CDR3 loop reads CASSLRLFDPSSYEQYF. CDR3 coding DNA: TGTGCCAGCAGCTTGCGATTATTTGATCCAAGCTCCTACGAGCAGTACTTC.

V is TRBV14 and J is TRBJ1-5; no reliable D call. Germline V gives CDR1 SGHDN, CDR2 FVKESK. Trimming removed 6 bases from V and 3 bases from J, with 21 bases in between. The CDR3 totals 17 residues. The CDR3 sequence: CASSLLCSYSPNQPQHF. As DNA, the CDR3 is TGTGCCAGCAGTCTGTTGTGCAGCTATTCCCCCAATCAGCCCCAGCATTTT.

The J gene is TRBJ2-1, the V gene TRBV11-3; 9 bases are a match to TRBD2. V dropped 5 bases and J dropped 6; count of bases not matched to a gene: 17. This CDR3 has 18 amino acids. CDR1 and CDR2 from the germline V gene are SGHNT and YENEEA. CDR3 nucleotides: TGTGCCAGCAGCCCATCCCAGTGGGCGGGAGGGTCTATCAATGAGCAGTTCTTC. Encoded protein: CASSPSQWAGGSINEQFF.

This clonotype was detected many times. The J gene is TRBJ1-6, the V gene TRBV3-1; no clear D. Between the trimmed V and J ends, which lost 1 base and 8 bases, there was a span of 9 bases. Per the germline V gene, CDR1 is LGHDT and CDR2 is YNNKEL (reference sequence). This CDR3 has 14 residues. The CDR3 DNA follows: TGTGCCAGCAGCCAAGTGTACACCGATTCACCCCTCCACTTT. Its translation: CASSQVYTDSPLHF.

The genes are TRBV30 and TRBJ2-5, with no clear D. The CDR3 consists of 12 residues. Germline V CDR1 and CDR2: GTSNPN, SVGIG (reference sequence). Deletions cut 7 bases from V and 5 bases from J, with 14 bases between. The DNA for the CDR3 is TGTGCCTCTGACCGACGCTCGGAGACCCAGTACTTC. Amino acid sequence: CASDRRSETQYF. Variable domain in full (rest from reference TRBV30 and TRBJ2-5): SQTIHQWPATLVQPVGSPLSLECTVEGTSNPNLYWYRQAAGRGLQLLFYSVGIGQISSEVPQNLSASRPQDRQFILSSKKLLLSDSGFYLCASDRRSETQYFGPGTRLLVL.

This clonotype was observed at least ten times. This chain joins TRBV6-1 and TRBJ1-1; D uncertain. There are 11 residues in the CDR3. The V gene lost 11 bases and the J gene lost 2 bases, with 9 bases spanning the gap. Germline V gives CDR1 MNHNS, CDR2 SASEGT. CDR3 protein: CASKDNTEAFF. CDR3 nucleotide sequence: TGTGCCTCGAAGGATAACACTGAAGCTTTCTTT.

In its sample, this clonotype was seen many times. V and J are TRBV6-1 and TRBJ2-2, with 10 bases lining up with TRBD2. There are 14 residues in the CDR3. Germline trimming cut 10 bases from V and 5 bases from J; bases unmatched to any gene: 7. From germline, CDR1 is MNHNS and CDR2 SASEGT. The CDR3 sequence is CATAGGSGTGELFF. Written as DNA, the CDR3 is TGTGCCACAGCGGGGGGGTCGGGAACCGGGGAGCTGTTTTTT.

The sample holds a few counts of this clonotype. The rearrangement links TRBV29-1 to TRBJ2-7; 8 nucleotides line up with TRBD1. The CDR3 has 13 residues. The trim removed 3 bases at V and 4 bases at J, leaving 5 bases unmatched. The germline V gene has CDR1 SQVTM and CDR2 ANQGSEA. The CDR3 reads CSVDLQGGYEQYF. CDR3 bases: TGCAGCGTTGATTTACAGGGGGGATACGAGCAGTACTTC.

A word on this clonotype: This CDR3 is missing its conserved last phenylalanine or tryptophan, likely due to a read error. V is TRBV20-1 and J is TRBJ1-5; 7 bases match TRBD1. Per the germline V gene, CDR1 is DFQATT and CDR2 is SNEGSKA (reference sequence). J was trimmed by 9 bases and V by 6 bases; bases with no gene match: 11. The CDR3 length is 13 residues. The CDR3 DNA reads TGCAGTGCCGTACCGACAGGGTATTCGCCCCAGCATCTT. It yields the protein CSAVPTGYSPQHL.

The chain is built from TRBV20-1 and TRBJ2-7; TRBD1 matches 7 bases. There are 16 residues in the CDR3. The germline V gene has CDR1 DFQATT and CDR2 SNEGSKA (reference sequence). The junction had 18 bases not matched to a gene; V was cut back by 4 bases and J by 6 bases. The CDR3 coding sequence is TGCAGTGCTAAGATGGACGACAGGGACCTTTGGGGCGAGCAGTACTTC. Its translation is CSAKMDDRDLWGEQYF.

This clonotype was seen a handful of times. The V call is TRBV6-1, the J call TRBJ2-7; TRBD1 matches at 11 bases. J gave up 0 bases and V 6 bases, and 7 bases lay outside the gene matches. The CDR3 runs 16 residues. Germline V CDR1 and CDR2: MNHNS, SASEGT. For the CDR3, the DNA is TGTGCCAGCAGAGGACAGGGGGCGATTTCCTCCTACGAGCAGTACTTC. Translation gives CASRGQGAISSYEQYF.

This clonotype was seen repeatedly, ten times or more. The chain couples TRBV9 to TRBJ2-5; 8 positions agree with TRBD2. V trimming: 4 bases; J trimming: 0 bases; junction bases outside the gene matches: 5. The CDR3 contains 15 residues. Germline loops: CDR1 SGDLS, CDR2 YYNGEE. The CDR3, as DNA: TGTGCCAGCAGCCGGGGGGGACAACACCAAGAGACCCAGTACTTC. Amino acids: CASSRGGQHQETQYF.

This clonotype was seen ten or more times. This chain uses TRBV2 with TRBJ2-7; the D gene is possibly TRBD1 (6 bases). Per germline, CDR1 SNHLY and CDR2 FYNNEI. This CDR3 spans 15 amino acids. With 8 bases removed from V and 6 bases from J, the gap between germline ends came to 23 bases. CDR3 loop: CASPMEAQGCVEQYF. The CDR3 DNA is TGTGCCAGCCCCATGGAGGCACAGGGATGCGTCGAGCAGTACTTC. The entire variable domain, with the rest obtained from reference TRBV2 and TRBJ2-7, is as follows: EPEVTQTPSHQVTQMGQEVILRCVPISNHLYFYWYRQILGQKVEFLVSFYNNEISEKSEIFDDQFSVERPDGSNFTLKIRSTKLEDSAMYFCASPMEAQGCVEQYFGPGTRLTVT.

This clonotype was picked up many times. This sequence joins TRBV2 and TRBJ2-7, with D uncertain. V dropped 7 bases and J dropped 5 bases, with 18 bases sitting between them. The length of the CDR3 is 14 residues. Looked up from germline, CDR1 is SNHLY and CDR2 is FYNNEI. CDR3 loop: CASKKDLSLDEQYF. The DNA of the CDR3 is TGTGCCAGCAAAAAGGACCTATCATTGGACGAGCAGTACTTC.

This clonotype came up many times. The chain couples TRBV28 to TRBJ1-4, with a weak D call TRBD1 (6 bases). Trimming took 2 bases from V and 11 from J, leaving 24 bases between them. The germline V gene encodes CDR1 MDHEN and CDR2 SYDVKM. CDR3 length: 17 amino acids. In DNA form, the CDR3 reads TGTGCCAGCAGTTTAGGCCTTGGGATGGGGGGCGACGCGAAACTGTTTTTT. As protein: CASSLGLGMGGDAKLFF.

A note on this clonotype: This may stem from a read error, because a much larger clone lies one nucleotide away. The chain uses TRBV28 and TRBJ2-7; D call uncertain. This CDR3 spans 14 amino acids. Germline V gives CDR1 MDHEN, CDR2 SYDVKM. CDR3 nucleotides: TGTGCCAGCAGTCCCAGTCACAACTCCTGCGAGCAGTACTTC. Amino acid sequence: CASSPSHNSCEQYF.

The table lists this clonotype with a few counts. This chain links TRBV10-3 with TRBJ1-1; D is undetermined. This CDR3 spans 17 amino acids. Trimming cost V 6 bases and J 0 bases, with 20 bases left between them. Germline values: CDR1 ENHRY, CDR2 SYGVKD. The CDR3 is CAISQDRLGEMNTEAFF. The DNA of the CDR3 is TGTGCCATCAGCCAGGACCGGCTTGGGGAAATGAACACTGAAGCTTTCTTT.

This clonotype was seen a handful of times. The gene calls are TRBV9 and TRBJ2-7, with D perhaps matching TRBD1 (6 bases). The CDR3 runs to 12 residues. V was shortened by 2 bases and J by 7 bases, with 10 bases between the two germline ends. Germline V gene sequence: CDR1 SGDLS, CDR2 YYNGEE. This CDR3 reads CASSVPGVEQYF. Here the CDR3 DNA reads TGTGCCAGCAGCGTCCCAGGGGTTGAGCAGTACTTC.

This chain connects TRBV3-1 to TRBJ1-6; 9 bases agree with TRBD1. V lost 2 bases, J lost 8 bases, and 7 bases stayed unmatched. The germline V gene has CDR1 LGHDT and CDR2 YNNKEL (reference sequence). CDR3 length: 16 amino acids. CDR3 region: CASSQIDRGVYSPLHF. Here the CDR3 DNA reads TGTGCCAGCAGCCAAATAGACAGGGGGGTTTATTCACCCCTCCACTTT.